This T cell receptor (beta chain) was sequenced in a study of naive and memory T cell subsets. Whole-study findings and limits: Between naive and memory subsets, TCR abundance power law exponents differed. Clonotypes here are unpaired alpha or beta chain sequences. In naive cells, over 95% of TCR sequences were seen only once. A few larger clonotypes appeared in naive repertoires, especially CD8, possibly memory cells re-expressing CD45RA.

Both TRBC1 and TRBC2 were covered by a beta constant-region primer of two equimolar oligonucleotides. Four rounds of PCR amplified the ligated cDNA using nested alpha and beta constant-region primers plus SP2. TCRdb used MiXCR to reprocess the UMI-ligation and nested PCR reads, holding one entry per CDR3 protein. The profile shows under 150,000 distinct CDR3 sequences, under 25% of them singletons. V was trimmed by 0 bases and J by 0 bases, leaving 9 bases between them. The CDR3 contains 15 residues. Germline V gives CDR1 SGHRS, CDR2 YFSETQ. Concerning this clonotype itself: Its antigen is as yet unknown.

Four subsets defined by CD45RA and CD27 were sorted after CD3, CD4, CD8 and live/dead staining. This clonotype was obtained from a human donor in good health. V and J are TRBV5-1 and TRBJ1-1, with D maybe TRBD1 (5 bases). The sequenced material came from naive CD8+ T cells from blood. In DNA form, the CDR3 reads TGCGCCAGCAGCTTGGCGACAGCCATGAACACTGAAGCTTTCTTT. Its translation is CASSLATAMNTEAFF.